Described below is a single T cell receptor (beta chain) sequence and its context. Its recognized antigen is unknown. A much more abundant neighbour one base away suggests this may be a read error. The data were taken from a study of CD4 T cell repertoires in COVID-19 (dated by TCRdb to the early 2020s). Background on the whole study: To analyze cross-reactivity, the CFSE-low cells were expanded with IL-2 for approximately 10 days and then labeled again and restimulated with spike proteins from other coronaviruses. Subset-level TCR Vbeta repertoire analysis of SARS-CoV-2-reactive T cells was performed in a few recovered individuals. In COVID-19-recovered individuals, the study described naturally processed CD4+ T cell responses to SARS-CoV-2 spike and nucleoprotein and used TCR Vbeta sequencing to evaluate clonal composition. Results the study describes overall, beyond this receptor: Several of the most expanded SARS-CoV-2-reactive clonotypes were shared between two or all three memory subsets, suggesting intraclonal diversification. Between roughly 6 and 27% of SARS-CoV-2 clonotypes were also detected in secondary cultures stimulated with SARS-CoV and/or HKU1 spike, a finding consistent with cross-reactivity.

The method was the immunoSEQ multiplex PCR assay. As for the authors' bioinformatics: To quantify how much the repertoires of different subsets overlapped, the Chao-Jaccard similarity index was used along with counts of shared clonotypes. What TCRdb holds here is the immuneACCESS table cut down to in-frame rearrangements. Part of the clones is not present; checked against another copy, under half of the missing clones reflect an unresolved V gene, and the others are unexplained. V, J and clone size were drawn from that table, and D and trimming were deduced from the DNA. A total of some 1,700 clones appear in this sample, about a sixth of them only once. The top ten clones comprise about 11% of the sample. V is pared back by 5 bases and J by 7 bases, with 23 bases lying between the germline termini. Via the germline V gene, CDR1 is SGHTA and CDR2 FQGNSA. From the cysteine through the phenylalanine, the CDR3 covers 17 amino acids. Only the CDR3 DNA is retained, 51 bases long and in frame from the first base.

Explained via the paper, the time point label denotes: sample from a COVID-19-recovered individual after infection. Donors were patients who had recovered from mild-to-severe COVID-19. From peripheral blood mononuclear cells, the researchers isolated CD4+ total memory, central memory, effector memory and circulating T follicular helper cells. The input for sequencing was memory CD4+ T cells, cultured in vitro, taken after recovery from COVID-19. The sample's cell subset or site label, in plain terms: total CD4+ memory T cells. The receptor was isolated from a human donor who had COVID-19. The V and J segments used are TRBV7-2 and TRBJ2-2; the D gene is perhaps TRBD1 or TRBD2, as each covers 5 bases. The DNA sequence is as follows: TGTGCCAGCAGCCCCCGACCGGAACAGTCTGGGGGCGGGGAGCTGTTTTTT. It specifies CASSPRPEQSGGGELFF.